These 3 T cell receptor beta chains were sequenced from one sample in a study of metastatic and nonmetastatic thyroid tumors. Until they underwent thyroid surgery, no patient had received any treatment. TCRdb redid the clone calls on the PCR reads using MiXCR. The data hold fewer than 40,000 clones, with around 17% observed a single time. Sample: blood. These receptors all stem from a female donor with papillary thyroid cancer or a benign thyroid nodule (not recorded which). Some clones in this sample may be carry-over from other donors' samples.

Ten or more counts support this clone. This chain links TRBV15 with TRBJ2-5, with D possibly TRBD2 on 7 matching bases. Germline values: CDR1 LNHNV, CDR2 YYDKDF (reference sequence). This CDR3 comprises 15 residues. The V end was cut by 3 bases, the J end by 2 bases, with 13 bases between. Here the CDR3 DNA reads TGTGCCACCAGCAGGGGGGGGACACTACAAGAGACCCAGTACTTC. Its protein is CATSRGGTLQETQYF. Variable domain in full (rest from reference TRBV15 and TRBJ2-5): DAMVIQNPRYQVTQFGKPVTLSCSQTLNHNVMYWYQQKSSQAPKLLFHYYDKDFNNEADTPDNFQSRRPNTSFCFLDIRSPGLGDTAMYLCATSRGGTLQETQYFGPGTRLLVL.

This clone showed up many times. V and J are TRBV13 and TRBJ1-2, with a tentative D call TRBD1 (5 bases). The ends were cut back, 10 bases at V and 2 bases at J, with 17 bases in the middle. This CDR3 has 14 residues. Germline V gene lookup returns CDR1 PRHDT and CDR2 FYEKMQ (reference sequence). CDR3 sequence reads: CATKRGGENYGYTF. CDR3 coding DNA: TGTGCCACCAAGAGAGGAGGGGAGAACTATGGCTACACCTTC. Complete variable domain (other parts from reference TRBV13 and TRBJ1-2): AAGVIQSPRHLIKEKRETATLKCYPIPRHDTVYWYQQGPGQDPQFLISFYEKMQSDKGSIPDRFSAQQFSDYHSELNMSSLELGDSALYFCATKRGGENYGYTFGSGTRLTVV.

At least ten counts were recorded for this clone. This chain connects TRBV6-2 or TRBV6-3 to TRBJ2-4, with 13 bases aligning to TRBD2. The CDR3 is 20 residues long. In germline, CDR1 is MNHEY, CDR2 SVGEGT. V was clipped by 2 bases and J by 3 bases; unmatched bases: 13. CDR3 coding DNA: TGTGCCAGCAGTTACCTCCGGACTAGCGGGAGTTATGGGGGCAAAAACATTCAGTACTTC. It translates to CASSYLRTSGSYGGKNIQYF.